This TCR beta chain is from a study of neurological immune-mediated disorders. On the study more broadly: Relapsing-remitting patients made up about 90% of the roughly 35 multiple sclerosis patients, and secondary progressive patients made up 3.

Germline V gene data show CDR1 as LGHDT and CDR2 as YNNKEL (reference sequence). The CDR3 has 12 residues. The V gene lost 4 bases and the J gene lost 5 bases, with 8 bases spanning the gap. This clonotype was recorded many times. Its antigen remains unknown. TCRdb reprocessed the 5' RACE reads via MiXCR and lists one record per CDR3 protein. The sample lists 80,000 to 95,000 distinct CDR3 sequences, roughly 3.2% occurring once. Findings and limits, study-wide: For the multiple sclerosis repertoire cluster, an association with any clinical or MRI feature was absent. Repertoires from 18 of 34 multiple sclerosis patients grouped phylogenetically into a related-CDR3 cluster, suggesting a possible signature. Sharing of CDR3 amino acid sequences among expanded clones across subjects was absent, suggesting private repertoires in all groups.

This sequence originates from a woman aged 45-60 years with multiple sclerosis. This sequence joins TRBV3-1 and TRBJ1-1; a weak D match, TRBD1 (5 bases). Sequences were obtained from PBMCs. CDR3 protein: CASSLWGTEAFF. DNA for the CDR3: TGTGCCAGCAGCCTATGGGGGACTGAAGCTTTCTTT.